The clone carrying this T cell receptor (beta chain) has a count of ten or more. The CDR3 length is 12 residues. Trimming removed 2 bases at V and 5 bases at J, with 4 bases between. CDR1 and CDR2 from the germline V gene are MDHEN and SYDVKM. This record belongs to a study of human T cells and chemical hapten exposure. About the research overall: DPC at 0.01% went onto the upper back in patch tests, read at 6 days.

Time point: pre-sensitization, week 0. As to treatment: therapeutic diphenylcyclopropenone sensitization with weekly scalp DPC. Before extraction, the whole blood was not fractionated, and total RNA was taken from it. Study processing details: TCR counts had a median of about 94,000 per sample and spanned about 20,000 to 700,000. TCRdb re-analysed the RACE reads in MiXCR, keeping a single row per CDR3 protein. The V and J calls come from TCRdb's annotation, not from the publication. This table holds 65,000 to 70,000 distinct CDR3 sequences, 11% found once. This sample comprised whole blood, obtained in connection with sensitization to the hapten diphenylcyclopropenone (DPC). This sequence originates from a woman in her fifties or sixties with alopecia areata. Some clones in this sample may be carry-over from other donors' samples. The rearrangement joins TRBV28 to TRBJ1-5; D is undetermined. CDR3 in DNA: TGTGCCAGCAGTTTAATGCATCAGCCCCAGCATTTT. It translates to CASSLMHQPQHF.